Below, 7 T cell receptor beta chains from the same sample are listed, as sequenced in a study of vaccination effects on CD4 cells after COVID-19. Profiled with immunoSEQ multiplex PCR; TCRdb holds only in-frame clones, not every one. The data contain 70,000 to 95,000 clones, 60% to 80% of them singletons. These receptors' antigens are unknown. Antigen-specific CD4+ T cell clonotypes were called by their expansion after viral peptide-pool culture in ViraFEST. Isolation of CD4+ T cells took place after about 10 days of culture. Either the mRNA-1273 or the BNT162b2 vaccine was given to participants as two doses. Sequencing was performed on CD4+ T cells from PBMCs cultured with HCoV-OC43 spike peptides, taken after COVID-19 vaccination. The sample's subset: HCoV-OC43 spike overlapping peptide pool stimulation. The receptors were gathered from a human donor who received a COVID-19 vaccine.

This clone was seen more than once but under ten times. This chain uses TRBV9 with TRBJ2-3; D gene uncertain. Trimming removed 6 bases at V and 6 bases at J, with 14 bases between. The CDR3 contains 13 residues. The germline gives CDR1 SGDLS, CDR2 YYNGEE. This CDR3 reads CASTTLPADTQYF. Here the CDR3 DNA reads TGTGCCAGCACCACCCTCCCGGCGGATACGCAGTATTTT. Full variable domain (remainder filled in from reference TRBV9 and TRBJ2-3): DSGVTQTPKHLITATGQRVTLRCSPRSGDLSVYWYQQSLDQGLQFLIQYYNGEERAKGNILERFSAQQFPDLHSELNLSSLELGDSALYFCASTTLPADTQYFGPGTRLTVL.

The CDR3 DNA is TGCGCCAGCAGCTTGAGTGGGGGCCTATATGGCTACACCTTC. This gives the protein CASSLSGGLYGYTF. The chain carries TRBV5-1 and TRBJ1-2, with D tentatively TRBD1 (6 bases). The germline CDR1 and CDR2 sequences are SGHRS and YFSETQ. V was pared by 1 base and J by 5 bases, with 12 bases between. The CDR3 loop spans 14 amino acids. The variable domain in full, with the rest retrieved from reference TRBV5-1 and TRBJ1-2, is KAGVTQTPRYLIKTRGQQVTLSCSPISGHRSVSWYQQTPGQGLQFLFEYFSETQRNKGNFPGRFSGRQFSNSRSEMNVSTLELGDSALYLCASSLSGGLYGYTFGSGTRLTVV.

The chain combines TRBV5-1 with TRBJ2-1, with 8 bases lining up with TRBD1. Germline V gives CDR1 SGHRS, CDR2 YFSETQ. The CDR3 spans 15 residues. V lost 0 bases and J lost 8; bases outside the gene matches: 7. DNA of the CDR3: TGCGCCAGCAGCTTGGCCTCAGGGGGCTTTGATGAGCAGTTCTTC. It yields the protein CASSLASGGFDEQFF.

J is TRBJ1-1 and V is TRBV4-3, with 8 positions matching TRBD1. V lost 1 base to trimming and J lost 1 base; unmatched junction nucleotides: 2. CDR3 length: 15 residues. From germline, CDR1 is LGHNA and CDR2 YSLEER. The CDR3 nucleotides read TGCGCCAGCAGCCAAGTAACAGGGGGGAACACTGAAGCTTTCTTT. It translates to CASSQVTGGNTEAFF.

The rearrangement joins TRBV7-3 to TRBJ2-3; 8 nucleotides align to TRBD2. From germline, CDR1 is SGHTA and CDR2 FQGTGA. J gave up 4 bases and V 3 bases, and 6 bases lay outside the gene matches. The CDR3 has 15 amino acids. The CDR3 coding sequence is TGTGCCAGCAGCTTTACCCGGGGGGGGGCAGATACGCAGTATTTT. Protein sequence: CASSFTRGGADTQYF.

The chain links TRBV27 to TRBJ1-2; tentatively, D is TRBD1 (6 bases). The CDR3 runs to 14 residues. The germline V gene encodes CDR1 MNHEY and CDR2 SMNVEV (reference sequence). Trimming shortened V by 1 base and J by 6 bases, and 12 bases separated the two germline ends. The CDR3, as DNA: TGTGCCAGCAGTTTATTTGGGGGCGCGGATGGCTACACCTTC. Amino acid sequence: CASSLFGGADGYTF.

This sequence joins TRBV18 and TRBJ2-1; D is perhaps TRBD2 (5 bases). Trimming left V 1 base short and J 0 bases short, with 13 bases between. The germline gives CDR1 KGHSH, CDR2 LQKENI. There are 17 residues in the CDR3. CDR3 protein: CASSPRHSGSSYNEQFF. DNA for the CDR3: TGTGCCAGCTCACCACGTCATTCTGGGAGCTCCTACAATGAGCAGTTCTTC. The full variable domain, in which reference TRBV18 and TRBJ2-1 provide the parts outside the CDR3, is NAGVMQNPRHLVRRRGQEARLRCSPMKGHSHVYWYRQLPEEGLKFMVYLQKENIIDESGMPKERFSAEFPKEGPSILRIQQVVRGDSAAYFCASSPRHSGSSYNEQFFGPGTRLTVL.